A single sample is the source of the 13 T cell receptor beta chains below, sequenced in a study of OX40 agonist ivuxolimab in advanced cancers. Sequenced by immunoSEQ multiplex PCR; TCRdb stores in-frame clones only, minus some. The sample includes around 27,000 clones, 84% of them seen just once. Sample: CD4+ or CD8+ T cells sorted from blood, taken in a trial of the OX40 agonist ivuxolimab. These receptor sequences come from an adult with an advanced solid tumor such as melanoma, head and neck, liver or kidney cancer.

The CDR3 region is CASSLRQGREAKNIQYF. The CDR3 DNA follows: TGCGCCAGCAGCTTGAGGCAGGGAAGGGAGGCCAAAAACATTCAGTACTTC. V usage is TRBV5-1 and J usage is TRBJ2-4; D might be TRBD1 or TRBD2, each matching 5 bases. The CDR3 consists of 17 residues. Germline CDR1 and CDR2: SGHRS and YFSETQ. Trimming took 1 base from V and 1 from J, leaving 15 bases between them. Together with reference TRBV5-1 and TRBJ2-4, the CDR3 gives the full variable domain: KAGVTQTPRYLIKTRGQQVTLSCSPISGHRSVSWYQQTPGQGLQFLFEYFSETQRNKGNFPGRFSGRQFSNSRSEMNVSTLELGDSALYLCASSLRQGREAKNIQYFGAGTRLSVL.

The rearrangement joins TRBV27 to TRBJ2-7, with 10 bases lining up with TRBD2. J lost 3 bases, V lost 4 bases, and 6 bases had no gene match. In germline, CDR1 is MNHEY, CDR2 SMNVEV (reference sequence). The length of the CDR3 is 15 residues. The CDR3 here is CASSSSGLAFYEQYF. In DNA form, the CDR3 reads TGTGCCAGCAGTTCATCGGGACTAGCGTTCTACGAGCAGTACTTC.

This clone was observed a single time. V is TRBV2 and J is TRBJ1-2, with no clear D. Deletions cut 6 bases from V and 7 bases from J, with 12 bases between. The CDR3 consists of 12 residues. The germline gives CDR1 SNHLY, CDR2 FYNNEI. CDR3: CASRASWSGYTF. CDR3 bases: TGTGCCAGCAGGGCATCGTGGTCTGGCTACACCTTC.

CDR3 sequence (DNA): TGTGCCAGCAGTTATTCGGGAGGGCTCAATGAGCAGTTCTTC. Translating it yields CASSYSGGLNEQFF. This chain connects TRBV27 to TRBJ2-1; 8 bases map to TRBD2. V lost 4 bases, J lost 6 bases, and 5 bases stayed unmatched. Looked up from germline, CDR1 is MNHEY and CDR2 is SMNVEV (reference sequence). This CDR3 region has 14 residues.

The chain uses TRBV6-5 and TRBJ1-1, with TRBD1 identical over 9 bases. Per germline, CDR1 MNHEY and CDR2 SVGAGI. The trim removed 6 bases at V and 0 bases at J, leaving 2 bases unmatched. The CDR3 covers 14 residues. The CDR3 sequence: CASRDRGMNTEAFF. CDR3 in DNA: TGTGCCAGCAGGGACAGGGGAATGAACACTGAAGCTTTCTTT.

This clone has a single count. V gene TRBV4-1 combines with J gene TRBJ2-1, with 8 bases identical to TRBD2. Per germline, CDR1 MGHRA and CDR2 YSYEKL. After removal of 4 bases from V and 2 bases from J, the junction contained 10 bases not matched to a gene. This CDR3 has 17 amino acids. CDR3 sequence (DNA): TGCGCCAGCAGCCTGGGCCTAACGGGAGGGCCCTACAATGAGCAGTTCTTC. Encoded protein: CASSLGLTGGPYNEQFF.

CDR3 loop: CASSIAATTNQETQYF. In DNA form, the CDR3 reads TGTGCCAGCAGCATTGCGGCTACAACAAACCAAGAGACCCAGTACTTC. The chain is built from TRBV7-9 and TRBJ2-5; D call uncertain. The V end was cut by 5 bases, the J end by 0 bases, with 16 bases between. The CDR3 contains 16 residues. CDR1 is SEHNR and CDR2 is FQNEAQ in the germline V gene (reference sequence).

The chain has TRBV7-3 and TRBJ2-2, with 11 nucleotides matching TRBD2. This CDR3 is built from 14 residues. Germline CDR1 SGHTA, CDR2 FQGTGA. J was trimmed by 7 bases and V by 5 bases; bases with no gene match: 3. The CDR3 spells CASSTSGGSGELFF. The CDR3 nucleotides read TGTGCCAGCAGCACTAGCGGGGGAAGCGGGGAGCTGTTTTTT.

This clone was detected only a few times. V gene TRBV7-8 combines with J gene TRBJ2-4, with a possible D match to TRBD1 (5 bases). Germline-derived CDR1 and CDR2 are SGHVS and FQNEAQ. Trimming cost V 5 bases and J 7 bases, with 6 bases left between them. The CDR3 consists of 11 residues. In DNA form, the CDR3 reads TGTGCCAGCAGCCCAGGGAACATTCAGTACTTC. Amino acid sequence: CASSPGNIQYF. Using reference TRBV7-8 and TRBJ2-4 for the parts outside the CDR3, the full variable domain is GAGVSQSPRYKVAKRGQDVALRCDPISGHVSLFWYQQALGQGPEFLTYFQNEAQLDKSGLPSDRFFAERPEGSVSTLKIQRTQQEDSAVYLCASSPGNIQYFGAGTRLSVL.

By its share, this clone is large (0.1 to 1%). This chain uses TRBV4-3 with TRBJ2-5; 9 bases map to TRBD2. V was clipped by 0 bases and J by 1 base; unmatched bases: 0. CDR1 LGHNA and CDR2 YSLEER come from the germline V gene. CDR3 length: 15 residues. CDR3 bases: TGCGCCAGCAGCCAAGAGCGGGGGGGCCAAGAGACCCAGTACTTC. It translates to CASSQERGGQETQYF.

In nucleotides, the CDR3 is TGTGCCAGCAGTGCACCAAGACTAGCGGCTAGCACAGATACGCAGTATTTT. This sequence encodes CASSAPRLAASTDTQYF. This chain joins TRBV6-4 and TRBJ2-3, with 9 bases lining up with TRBD2. CDR3 length: 17 residues. Looked up from germline, CDR1 is MRHNA and CDR2 is SNTAGT. V lost 4 bases, J lost 0 bases, and 8 bases stayed unmatched.

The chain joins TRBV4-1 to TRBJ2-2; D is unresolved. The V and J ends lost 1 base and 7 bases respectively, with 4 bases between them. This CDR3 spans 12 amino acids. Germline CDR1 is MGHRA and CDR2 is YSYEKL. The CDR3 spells CASSQVIGELFF. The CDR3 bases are TGCGCCAGCAGCCAAGTCATCGGGGAGCTGTTTTTT.

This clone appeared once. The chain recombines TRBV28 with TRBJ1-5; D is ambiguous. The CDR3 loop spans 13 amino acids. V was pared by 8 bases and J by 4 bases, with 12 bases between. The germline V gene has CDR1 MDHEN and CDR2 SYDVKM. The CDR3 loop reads CASHPEANQPQHF. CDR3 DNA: TGTGCCAGCCACCCAGAGGCGAATCAGCCCCAGCATTTT.